This T cell receptor (beta chain) was identified during a study of T cell responses to AZD1222 COVID-19 vaccine (dated by TCRdb to 2020 to 2023). Turning to the overall study: AZD1222 recipients with second doses at about 4 weeks or about 12 weeks were pooled, because spike-specific TCR depth and breadth did not differ between schedules. A total of under 250 trial participants underwent TCR sequencing, of whom roughly 210 had received two doses of AZD1222 and 26 had received two doses of the MenACWY control vaccine. Trial participants were enrolled by age into 18-55, 56-69 and 70-plus year subgroups, with roughly 150, 30 and 60 TCR-sequenced participants respectively. Study-wide conclusions, independent of this receptor: Because no day 14 peak-response samples were available, repertoires were characterized only after the peak T cell response. CD4 TCRs associated with the vaccine covered the entire spike protein, and the dominant responses were in regions 160-218 and 743-854. Most participants were white British and females outnumbered males, and the authors suggested that clonal diversity may have been underestimated. Epitopes outside the regions mutated in the B.1.351 and B.1.1.7 variants were reportedly recognized by nearly half of the unique spike-specific TCRs. Only a handful of AZD1222 recipients were SARS-CoV-2 seropositive at baseline, limiting conclusions about previously exposed vaccinees. After two AZD1222 doses, spike-specific TCR breadth and depth were significantly higher than at day 0 and than in MenACWY recipients. In the small 56-69-year group, the increase in depth fell short of significance, most likely because of low power.

Turning to this clone: Its target antigen remains unknown. No base quality values were provided; no much bigger clone lies one nucleotide off.

After removal of 0 bases from V and 0 bases from J, the junction retains 2 bases not matched to a gene. CDR1 and CDR2 are drawn from the germline V gene (reference sequence): SGHAT, FQDESV. The CDR3 numbers 15 residues from cysteine through phenylalanine. Just the 45-base CDR3 DNA is kept, in frame starting at base 1. The time point label of this sample denotes: baseline before first vaccination. Samples from vaccinated people were obtained from the UK trials COV001 and COV002, which included a single-blind randomized controlled phase 2/3 trial of AZD1222 (ChAdOx1 nCoV-19) in healthy adults. For TCRbeta chain sequencing, PBMC samples from trial participants were taken at day 0 and at day 28 after the second dose. The CDR3 regions of human TCRbeta chains were analyzed by immunosequencing. In the original analysis: TCRs in the repertoires were compared against a reference library of SARS-CoV-2-specific TCRs that had been generated with the MIRA antigen-specificity platform. Breadth was defined as the fraction of unique TCRs that were SARS-CoV-2-associated. Depth was defined as the fraction of total T cells that were SARS-CoV-2-associated. Using the MIRA data, every spike-specific TCR was mapped to the spike region that the TCR reacted to and assigned to either a CD4 or a CD8 class. Log10-transformed breadth and depth values were compared by one-way ANOVA with Sidak's multiple comparisons tests. As stored in TCRdb, this immuneACCESS dataset retains in-frame rearrangements with V and J assigned. A fraction of the clones does not appear; measured against another copy, unresolved V genes explain less than half of the discrepancy, and the remainder lacks a known reason. V, J and clone size are those of that table, while D and trimming were read from the DNA. The sample yields some 120,000 clones; more than 85% were counted once. In total, the top ten clones hold roughly 0.9% of the sample.

This TCR was sampled from an adult in good health. The input for sequencing was peripheral blood, taken on day 0 of AZD1222 vaccination. The chain is encoded by TRBV11-1 joined to TRBJ2-7, with 7 central nucleotides matching TRBD1. Here the CDR3 is given as CASSLAGQSSYEQYF. The DNA sequence follows: TGTGCCAGCAGCTTAGCGGGACAGAGCTCCTACGAGCAGTACTTC.